This TCR beta chain originates from a study of CD8 T cells in ankylosing spondylitis. TCRdb called the 5' RACE reads again in MiXCR, with one record for every CDR3 protein. Of about 800,000 distinct CDR3 sequences detected, approximately 12% appear once; the ten largest clones hold 0.51%. Study-wide results and caveats: A TCR beta motif made of fewer than ten highly homologous variants seemed typical of ankylosing spondylitis blood.

The CDR3 is 16 amino acids. The trim removed 4 bases at V and 4 bases at J, leaving 11 bases unmatched. Germline CDR1 is ENHRY and CDR2 is SYGVKD. This clonotype has only a few counts. What it binds is unknown. The specimen sequenced was blood, either unsorted or a sorted T cell fraction (not recorded which). The rearrangement links TRBV10-3 to TRBJ2-7, with 9 bases that match TRBD2. The source is a male donor with ankylosing spondylitis. The CDR3: CAISGGWGLASYEQYF. In DNA form, the CDR3 reads TGTGCCATCAGTGGCGGATGGGGACTAGCCTCTTACGAGCAGTACTTC.